This T cell receptor beta chain was sequenced during a study of graft-versus-host responses after intestinal transplantation. The wider study: Anti-thymocyte globulin induction, then tacrolimus and steroids for around 3 years, went to all recipients. Whole-study findings and limits: Graft-donor T cell macrochimerism coincided with high graft-versus-host to host-versus-graft clonal ratios in allografts. Peak levels of circulating GvH clones tracked with early post-transplant HvG declines. GvH clones occurred in recipient marrow; some first appeared in ileum or blood.

Here immunoSEQ multiplex PCR was the method, and the copy in TCRdb shows in-frame clones only, minus some. The repertoire holds 100,000 to 120,000 clones, with roughly 95% as singletons. CDR3 length: 16 residues. Germline CDR1 is MNHEY and CDR2 is SMNVEV (reference sequence). Trimming shortened V by 5 bases and J by 2 bases, and 15 bases separated the two germline ends. As regards this clone: Its target is unknown.

The chain links TRBV27 to TRBJ2-2; D not resolved. The specimen comprised unstimulated CD8+ T cells sorted from spleen or lymph node cells, sampled before intestinal transplant. This clonotype was sampled from a human donor who received an intestinal transplant. The CDR3 DNA is TGTGCCAGCAGTCTCCTTCGTTCCCTTAACACCGGGGAGCTGTTTTTT. It codes for CASSLLRSLNTGELFF.